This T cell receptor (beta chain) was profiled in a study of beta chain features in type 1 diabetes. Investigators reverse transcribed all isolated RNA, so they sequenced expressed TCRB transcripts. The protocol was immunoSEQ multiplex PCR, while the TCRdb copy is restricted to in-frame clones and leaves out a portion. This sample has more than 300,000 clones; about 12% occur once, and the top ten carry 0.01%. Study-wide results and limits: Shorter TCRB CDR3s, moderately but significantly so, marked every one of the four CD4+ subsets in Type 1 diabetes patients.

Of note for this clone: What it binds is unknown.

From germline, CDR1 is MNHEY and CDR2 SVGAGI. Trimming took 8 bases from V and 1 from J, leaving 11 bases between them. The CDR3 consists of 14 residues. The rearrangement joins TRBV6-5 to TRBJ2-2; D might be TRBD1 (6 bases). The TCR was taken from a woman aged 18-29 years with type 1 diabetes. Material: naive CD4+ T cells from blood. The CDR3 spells CASRDTGNTGELFF. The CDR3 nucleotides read TGTGCCAGCCGGGACACGGGGAACACCGGGGAGCTGTTTTTT.